The 14 T cell receptor beta chains below come from one sample, sequenced in a study of T cells in Graves' hyperthyroidism and ophthalmopathy (dated by TCRdb to the late 2010s). The protocol used for the library was multiplex PCR. The data were produced on an Illumina HiSeq 2000. The TCR beta CDR3 regions were amplified from RNA transcripts. The TCR CDR3 was subjected to a first round of RT-PCR using the HTBI primer set and the Qiagen OneStep RT-PCR kit. TCRdb redid the processing of the public reads, applying fastp at Q25 and MiXCR, and retained in-frame beta chains. Each record represents a unique CDR3 protein, reported with the most common genes and DNA among its rows. In this sample the table shows 370,000 or so distinct CDR3 sequences, about 14% of which occur a single time. More than 20% of the sample is taken by the ten largest. Sequencing was performed on blood. All receptors come from a man under 40 with Graves' hyperthyroidism that later progressed to Graves' ophthalmopathy.

Ten or more counts support this clonotype. The genes are TRBV28 and TRBJ2-2, with 7 bases that match TRBD2. The CDR3 is 13 residues long. Unmatched junction bases numbered 3, after V lost 4 bases and J lost 7 bases. The germline V gene has CDR1 MDHEN and CDR2 SYDVKM. CDR3 amino acids: CASSSTSVGELFF. For the CDR3, the DNA is TGTGCCAGCAGTTCAACTAGCGTCGGGGAGCTGTTTTTT.

This clonotype was seen at least ten times. This chain joins TRBV3-1 and TRBJ1-3, with D possibly being TRBD1 (6 bases). The length of the CDR3 is 15 residues. V lost 0 bases to trimming and J lost 4 bases, with 10 bases between them. CDR1 and CDR2 from the germline V gene are LGHDT and YNNKEL (reference sequence). The CDR3 DNA follows: TGTGCCAGCAGCCAAGATGGGGGGCTCGGAAACACCATATATTTT. Translation gives CASSQDGGLGNTIYF.

This clonotype was counted between two and nine times. The chain employs TRBV7-2 and TRBJ2-1; the D is unclear. This CDR3 is built from 15 residues. Trimming cost V 0 bases and J 0 bases, with 6 bases left between them. Germline values: CDR1 SGHTA, CDR2 FQGNSA. CDR3 nucleotides: TGTGCCAGCAGCTTAGCTTTCAGCTCCTACAATGAGCAGTTCTTC. It encodes CASSLAFSSYNEQFF.

This chain joins TRBV5-1 and TRBJ2-7; 10 nucleotides agree with TRBD2. Germline trimming cut 6 bases from V and 4 bases from J; bases unmatched to any gene: 13. CDR1 is SGHRS and CDR2 is YFSETQ in the germline V gene. The CDR3 runs 16 residues. The CDR3 nucleotides read TGCGCCAGCACCGAATCTGTGGGACTAGCGAATTACGAGCAGTACTTC. It encodes CASTESVGLANYEQYF.

The chain links TRBV7-8 to TRBJ1-4; no reliable D call. Germline CDR1 reads SGHVS; CDR2 reads FQNEAQ. The CDR3 extends over 13 amino acids. V lost 5 bases, J lost 9 bases, and 13 bases lay in between. In DNA, the CDR3 is TGTGCCAGCAGCGCCGGGAGTTGGAAAAAACTGTTTTTT. It yields the protein CASSAGSWKKLFF.

This chain uses TRBV20-1 with TRBJ1-1; D gene unclear. V lost 3 bases and J 5 bases, leaving 25 bases between the germline ends. This CDR3 is built from 17 residues. Looked up from germline, CDR1 is DFQATT and CDR2 is SNEGSKA (reference sequence). DNA for the CDR3: TGCAGTGCTAGTTCGGATCGCAGGACCCCTTTAGGTACTGAAGCTTTCTTT. This sequence encodes CSASSDRRTPLGTEAFF.

This clonotype has only a few counts. The CDR3 DNA is TGTGCCACCAGTGGAAACAGAGGATACAATGAGCAGTTCTTC. Its protein is CATSGNRGYNEQFF. V is TRBV24-1 and J is TRBJ2-1; D is uncertain. Trimming took off 5 bases at V and 4 bases at J, with 11 bases between the two ends. The CDR3 runs 14 residues. Germline V CDR1 and CDR2: KGHDR, SFDVKD.

At least ten counts were recorded for this clonotype. J is TRBJ1-4 and V is TRBV27; 9 bases align to TRBD1. After removal of 4 bases from V and 10 bases from J, the junction contained 10 bases not matched to a gene. The CDR3 totals 15 residues. The germline V gene has CDR1 MNHEY and CDR2 SMNVEV (reference sequence). The DNA for the CDR3 is TGTGCCAGCAGTTCCCTGGGACAGGGCCATTTAAAACTGTTTTTT. This sequence encodes CASSSLGQGHLKLFF.

This clonotype was seen a handful of times. The V gene is TRBV24-1, the J gene TRBJ2-3; D is unclear. This CDR3 is 14 amino acids long. The V end lost 1 base, the J end lost 4 bases, and 8 bases lay between the germline ends. Germline CDR1 and CDR2: KGHDR and SFDVKD. The CDR3 nucleotides are TGTGCCACCAGTGATTTTACCAGACCAGATACGCAGTATTTT. This encodes CATSDFTRPDTQYF.

This clonotype has a count of ten or more. V gene TRBV28 combines with J gene TRBJ1-4; D perhaps matches TRBD1 (5 bases). Trimming shortened V by 5 bases and J by 4 bases, and 14 bases separated the two germline ends. The germline gives CDR1 MDHEN, CDR2 SYDVKM. The CDR3 is 15 residues long. Here the CDR3 DNA reads TGTGCCAGCAGTACGACGGGACCAGATAATGAAAAACTGTTTTTT. It translates to CASSTTGPDNEKLFF.

The rearrangement uses TRBV20-1 and TRBJ1-1; 7 bases line up with TRBD1. This CDR3 is built from 14 residues. The trim removed 6 bases at V and 4 bases at J, leaving 11 bases unmatched. Germline-derived CDR1 and CDR2 are DFQATT and SNEGSKA (reference sequence). The CDR3 DNA reads TGCAGTGCCCGCGAAGAGGCAGGGGGCACTGAAGCTTTCTTT. This codes for CSAREEAGGTEAFF.

The chain links TRBV5-6 to TRBJ2-5, with D possibly being TRBD1 or TRBD2 (5 bases each). CDR1 SGHDT and CDR2 YYEEEE come from the germline V gene. The CDR3 consists of 16 residues. V lost 2 bases, J lost 1 base, and 15 bases lay in between. The CDR3 region is CASSFFEGMIQETQYF. CDR3 nucleotides: TGTGCCAGCAGCTTCTTTGAGGGGATGATCCAAGAGACCCAGTACTTC.

With respect to this clonotype: A much larger clone lies a single base off, so this may be a read error. CDR3 sequence: CASSPGQTLTYEQYF. The CDR3 DNA is TGTGCCAGCAGCCCCGGCCAGACCCTAACCTACGAGCAGTACTTC. The rearrangement links TRBV11-3 to TRBJ2-7; no clear D. CDR3 size: 15 residues. V was shortened by 5 bases and J by 2 bases, with 16 bases between the two germline ends. From germline, CDR1 is SGHNT and CDR2 YENEEA.

The sample holds many counts of this clonotype. The chain's CDR3 is CASSFQGGHGYTF. In nucleotides, the CDR3 is TGTGCCAGCAGCTTTCAGGGGGGTCATGGCTACACCTTC. V usage is TRBV7-2 and J usage is TRBJ1-2; 7 positions match TRBD1. CDR1 is SGHTA, CDR2 FQGNSA, per germline. V trimming: 3 bases; J trimming: 6 bases; junction bases outside the gene matches: 4. This CDR3 is 13 amino acids long.